These 9 T cell receptor beta chains were all obtained from the same sample, sequenced in a study of CD4 T cells in relation to SARS-CoV-2 and coronaviruses. Their antigens are not known. TCRdb keeps only in-frame clones here, not all; method: immunoSEQ multiplex PCR. The repertoire holds about 41,000 clones, with under 90% as singletons. Sequencing was done on a sample of naive CD4+ T cells from PBMCs, cultured in vitro. Documented subset: naive CD4+ T cells isolated by negative enrichment. Source of these receptors: an adult with COVID-19.

The J gene is TRBJ1-5, the V gene TRBV10-3; no definite D call. From germline, CDR1 is ENHRY and CDR2 SYGVKD. V was pared by 3 bases and J by 9 bases, with 15 bases between. The CDR3 length is 14 residues. In nucleotides, the CDR3 is TGTGCCATCAGTGACAAAGGAAGCCCCTGGCCCCAGCATTTT. Its protein product is CAISDKGSPWPQHF.

This chain connects TRBV2 to TRBJ2-1; either TRBD1 or TRBD2 may supply D (5 bases each). Germline assignment: CDR1 SNHLY and CDR2 FYNNEI. This CDR3 is built from 13 residues. Trimming removed 3 bases at V and 10 bases at J, with 13 bases between. For the CDR3, the DNA is TGTGCCAGCAGTGACTACGGGGCCGGGGAGCAGTTCTTC. The encoded protein is CASSDYGAGEQFF.

The chain joins TRBV30 to TRBJ2-2; 7 nucleotides match TRBD1. Germline V lookup: CDR1 GTSNPN, CDR2 SVGIG (reference sequence). J gave up 2 bases and V 5 bases, and 2 bases lay outside the gene matches. This CDR3 is built from 13 residues. The CDR3 loop reads CAWGQVNTGELFF. CDR3 sequence (DNA): TGTGCCTGGGGACAGGTAAACACCGGGGAGCTGTTTTTT.

In this sample, this clone turned up a few times. For the CDR3, the DNA is TGTGCCAGCAGTTTCTACACAGATACGCAGTATTTT. Its protein is CASSFYTDTQYF. The V and J genes are TRBV12-3 or TRBV12-4 and TRBJ2-3; D gene ambiguous. CDR3 length: 12 amino acids. V lost 3 bases and J 2 bases, leaving 3 bases between the germline ends.

The chain combines TRBV6-5 with TRBJ1-4, with D possibly matching TRBD1 (5 bases). The CDR3 loop spans 14 amino acids. CDR1 is MNHEY and CDR2 is SVGAGI in the germline V gene. V shed 2 bases and J shed 8 bases, with 12 bases lying between them. The CDR3 protein is CASSYRGVGEKLFF. Here the CDR3 DNA reads TGTGCCAGCAGTTACAGGGGCGTAGGGGAAAAACTGTTTTTT.

This chain uses TRBV7-3 with TRBJ2-3; D might be TRBD1 (6 bases). The CDR3 extends over 16 amino acids. Germline V gene sequence: CDR1 SGHTA, CDR2 FQGTGA. Trimming cost V 6 bases and J 0 bases, with 16 bases left between them. The CDR3 DNA follows: TGTGCCAGCAGTGGGGGCACGGGCCTTAGCACAGATACGCAGTATTTT. Its translation: CASSGGTGLSTDTQYF.

V usage is TRBV19 and J usage is TRBJ2-7; D possibly corresponds to TRBD1 (6 bases). V was cut by 4 bases and J by 5 bases, with 9 bases left in between. Germline CDR1 reads LNHDA; CDR2 reads SQIVND (reference sequence). This CDR3 region has 12 residues. The CDR3 sequence: CASSNAGDEQYF. The DNA of the CDR3 is TGTGCCAGTAGTAACGCAGGGGACGAGCAGTACTTC.

J is TRBJ2-5 and V is TRBV5-1; D is undetermined. The CDR3 runs 11 residues. The germline CDR1 and CDR2 sequences are SGHRS and YFSETQ. V was shortened by 0 bases and J by 4 bases, with 1 base between the two germline ends. The CDR3 coding sequence is TGCGCCAGCAGCTTGGCAGAGACCCAGTACTTC. Protein sequence: CASSLAETQYF.

The chain links TRBV30 to TRBJ2-7; a possible D gene is TRBD2 (5 bases). Germline V gene sequence: CDR1 GTSNPN, CDR2 SVGIG (reference sequence). The CDR3 extends over 13 amino acids. Trimming removed 3 bases at V and 3 bases at J, with 12 bases between. For the CDR3, the DNA is TGTGCCTGGAGGGGCGGGCTGAACTACGAGCAGTACTTC. Translated: CAWRGGLNYEQYF.